Presented here are 12 T cell receptor beta chains from one specimen sequenced in a study of shared T cell receptors in the human thymus (dated by TCRdb to the early 2020s). Libraries were constructed by the immunoSEQ multiplex PCR assay. TCRdb limited this immuneACCESS table to in-frame rearrangements with V and J called. A share of clones is missing; checked studies link under half to unresolved V genes, and the rest is unexplained. The sample table records about 610,000 clones; more than 75% of these occur just once. The ten largest make up over 0.008% of the sample. Another study also made use of these data, one on human thymus T cells.

Sequenced: thymocytes. Every receptor here comes from a boy under three years old with a congenital heart defect. Donor details come from another sample of the same person, matched by shared clones.

This clone was detected once. The V and J genes are TRBV4-2 and TRBJ2-1, with D possibly being TRBD2 (5 bases). Germline V lookup: CDR1 LGHNA, CDR2 YNFKEQ. This CDR3 region has 13 residues. V lost 0 bases, J lost 15 bases, and 15 bases lay in between. DNA for the CDR3: TGTGCCAGCAGCCAAGATTTGGCGAGAGGGTGGTTCTTC. Protein product: CASSQDLARGWFF.

This rearrangement joins TRBV2 to TRBJ1-1; 7 nucleotides line up with TRBD1. The CDR3 consists of 14 residues. Looked up from germline, CDR1 is SNHLY and CDR2 is FYNNEI. Unmatched junction bases numbered 4, after V lost 5 bases and J lost 1 base. The CDR3: CASSHRGRNTEAFF. The CDR3 nucleotides are TGTGCCAGCAGTCACAGGGGAAGGAACACTGAAGCTTTCTTT.

The chain uses TRBV5-4 and TRBJ2-3; TRBD2 matches at 10 bases. Trimming cost V 4 bases and J 2 bases; bases outside gene matches: 7. The CDR3 spans 16 residues. Germline assignment: CDR1 SGHNT and CDR2 YYREEE (reference sequence). CDR3 sequence reads: CASSPKREGPTDTQYF. In DNA form, the CDR3 reads TGTGCCAGCAGCCCTAAGCGGGAGGGCCCCACAGATACGCAGTATTTT.

This chain links TRBV14 with TRBJ1-1; D is unresolved. The CDR3 consists of 14 residues. From germline, CDR1 is SGHDN and CDR2 FVKESK. Trimming pared 5 bases from V and 2 bases from J, leaving 12 bases between. The CDR3 coding sequence is TGTGCCAGCAGCGTTATTACACGAAACACTGAAGCTTTCTTT. Residues: CASSVITRNTEAFF.

The J gene is TRBJ2-1, the V gene TRBV14; the D gene is possibly TRBD2 (5 bases). The CDR3 is made up of 13 amino acids. V lost 6 bases and J lost 9, with 15 bases in between. Germline CDR1 and CDR2: SGHDN and FVKESK. The CDR3, as DNA: TGTGCCAGCAGAGATCGACTAAGGCCTGAGCAGTTCTTC. Protein sequence: CASRDRLRPEQFF.

This chain uses TRBV27 with TRBJ2-5, with 7 bases fitting TRBD1. J was trimmed by 5 bases and V by 5 bases; bases with no gene match: 5. The germline CDR1 and CDR2 sequences are MNHEY and SMNVEV (reference sequence). The CDR3 sequence is 13 residues long. The CDR3 DNA is TGTGCCAGCAGTCCACAGGGGTCCGAGACCCAGTACTTC. Translating it yields CASSPQGSETQYF.

In DNA, the CDR3 is TGTGCCAGCAGCCCTCGAGAATATAGCAATCAGCCCCAGCATTTT. Its translation is CASSPREYSNQPQHF. The chain has TRBV28 and TRBJ1-5; no reliable D call. This CDR3 has 15 residues. Trimming took off 6 bases at V and 0 bases at J, with 12 bases between the two ends. Germline V gives CDR1 MDHEN, CDR2 SYDVKM.

A word on this clone: Other nucleotide sequences in the sample specify the same CDR3. This chain connects TRBV28 to TRBJ2-7; tentative D call: TRBD2 (5 bases). V lost 5 bases, J lost 0 bases, and 5 bases lay in between. There are 12 residues in the CDR3. Germline V CDR1 and CDR2: MDHEN, SYDVKM. The CDR3 sequence is CASSRDSYEQYF. The CDR3 DNA reads TGTGCCAGCAGTCGGGACTCCTACGAGCAGTACTTC.

The genes are TRBV6-4 and TRBJ2-3; TRBD2 matches 7 bases. The J segment lost 2 bases and the V segment lost 0 bases, leaving 5 bases of the junction unmatched. Germline V gene sequence: CDR1 MRHNA, CDR2 SNTAGT. CDR3 size: 16 residues. CDR3 bases: TGTGCCAGCAGTGACTCGAACGGGACTACCACAGATACGCAGTATTTT. It specifies CASSDSNGTTTDTQYF.

This rearrangement joins TRBV4-2 to TRBJ2-2; 14 nucleotides agree with TRBD2. The V and J ends lost 4 bases and 5 bases, in that order; junction bases with no gene match: 6. The CDR3 is 17 residues long. Germline V gene data show CDR1 as LGHNA and CDR2 as YNFKEQ. CDR3 sequence (DNA): TGTGCCAGCAGCCCCTCCGGGACTAGCGGGAGAACCGGGGAGCTGTTTTTT. This gives the protein CASSPSGTSGRTGELFF.

V usage is TRBV27 and J usage is TRBJ1-1; TRBD1 matches at 7 bases. V lost 3 bases to trimming and J lost 1 base; unmatched junction nucleotides: 11. The germline CDR1 and CDR2 sequences are MNHEY and SMNVEV (reference sequence). This CDR3 comprises 17 residues. Here the CDR3 reads CASSLGRQGGRNTEAFF. As DNA, the CDR3 is TGTGCCAGCAGTTTGGGTCGACAAGGGGGCAGGAACACTGAAGCTTTCTTT.

The chain uses TRBV30 and TRBJ2-2; D is undetermined. CDR1 and CDR2 from the germline V gene are GTSNPN and SVGIG (reference sequence). V was clipped by 5 bases and J by 7 bases, with 17 bases between them. The CDR3 has 14 amino acids. CDR3 sequence (DNA): TGTGCCTGGGCCTGGAGAAGGAGCGACGGGGAGCTGTTTTTT. Its protein product is CAWAWRRSDGELFF.